This TCR beta chain was sequenced during a study of regulatory T cells in long-lasting Graves disease (dated by TCRdb to the early 2020s). Notes on the research overall: Patients with newly diagnosed Graves' disease had been on antithyroid drugs for under 3 months. Patients with persistent Graves' disease were compared with patients with newly diagnosed Graves' disease using TCR sequencing and RNA sequencing of peripheral blood. The study was conducted in China and was registered as a clinical trial. A total of 33 samples were covered by TCR sequencing, comprising roughly 13 persistent and 20 newly diagnosed Graves' disease patients. Broader findings and caveats from the paper: The study examined only peripheral blood because the primary lesion, thyroid tissue, could not be accessed. The authors acknowledged the small sample size as a limitation that may reduce accuracy. TRBV28, TRBJ1-2 and TRBJ2-5 were preferentially used in persistent disease, while TRBV20-1 and TRBJ2-1 were favored in newly diagnosed disease. A larger number of public clonotypes was shared among persistent patients (around 2,700) than among newly diagnosed patients (roughly 930). Lower TCR Shannon entropy and fewer highly expanded clones were observed in persistent Graves' disease patients than in newly diagnosed patients, which suggested clonal expansion. Only the TCR beta chain was sequenced and analyzed.

This clonotype has ten or more counts. No cognate antigen has been identified for it. One base away there is no much larger clone; base qualities are not given. Library prep was done by multiplex PCR. This sample was sequenced with an Illumina HiSeq 4000. TCR beta libraries were built with iRepertoire HTBI primers and Arm-PCR amplification of CDR3 regions. Gel purification was performed on PCR products prior to sequencing. The paper's processing steps were these. A total of roughly 65 TRBV and approximately 13 TRBJ segments were identified across samples and were used for gene usage analysis of CDR3 amino acid clonotypes. COPE and FqMerger were used to merge the filtered high-quality paired reads into contigs. BLAST was used to align contigs to the IMGT TRBV, TRBD and TRBJ reference genes, and CDR3 was defined following IMGT. Any clonotype with a frequency above 0.1% was classified as a highly expanded clone. Shannon entropy was used to measure repertoire diversity, and the Gini coefficient was used to measure V-J evenness. Clonotypes shared by more than one individual were considered public. TCRdb reprocessing: public reads trimmed at Q25 with fastp, clones called with MiXCR, in-frame beta chains kept. Each CDR3 protein appears once, grouped with its most common genes and DNA. TCRdb's processing, not the authors', yielded these V and J calls. This sample gives about 520,000 distinct CDR3 sequences in total; more than 10% of them show up just once. The top ten constitute around 10% of the sample.

The CDR3 starts with the cysteine, ends with the phenylalanine, and has 14 residues. The read is trimmed to its CDR3 DNA, 42 bases read in frame from base 1. The junction carries 15 bases between V and J, which are trimmed by 4 bases and 3 bases respectively. CDR1 and CDR2, per the germline V gene, are SQVTM and ANQGSEA. What the time point label conveys for this sample: newly diagnosed GD, antithyroid drugs for less than 3 months. For both TCR sequencing and RNA sequencing, RNA was extracted from PBMCs in TRIzol. The diagnosis of Graves' disease followed American Thyroid Association guidelines. Patients were recruited from an endocrinology department in Xi'an, China. Each patient gave 7.5 to 10 milliliters of peripheral blood, collected in an EDTA anticoagulant tube. Ficoll Paque Plus density gradient separation was used to isolate PBMCs, and no further T cell sorting was performed. An Agilent 2100 Bioanalyzer and agarose gel were used to check RNA quality, while a NanoDrop 2000 measured RNA concentration.

In addition, the sample was reused for a study of T cells in Graves' hyperthyroidism and ophthalmopathy. Taken from the second paper: Graves' hyperthyroidism was defined as stable when no progression to ophthalmopathy occurred over 18 months of follow-up. Hyperthyroidism patients were aged 18 to 65 years and newly diagnosed, with disease duration of less than 2 months. The study excluded patients with uncontrolled infections, other autoimmune diseases, pregnancy or lactation. Diagnoses were based on clinical symptoms, serum thyroxine and TRAb, thyroid ultrasound and orbital computed tomography. A first-round RT-PCR of the TCR CDR3 used the HTBI primer set with the Qiagen OneStep RT-PCR kit. Most expanded thyroid clonotypes (frequency above 0.001) were also detected in blood, suggesting blood repertoires may reflect thyroid immune responses. In cross-validation, a model built on a 13 V-J signature told ophthalmopathy apart from stable hyperthyroidism with just under 90% sensitivity and 81% to 82% specificity, and in testing the same model reached 80%/75%. In validation, progression to ophthalmopathy was predicted by the model with 70.59% sensitivity and 72% to 85% specificity, a median of about 6.4 months before onset. TCR V-J signatures able to tell the groups apart were searched for in a discovery cohort of some 100 patients, of whom 43 had Graves' ophthalmopathy and roughly 59 had stable Graves' hyperthyroidism. Prospective prediction of ophthalmopathy was tested in an independent validation cohort consisting of fewer than 20 hyperthyroidism patients and some 16 patients who later progressed to ophthalmopathy. The approximately 100 discovery patients were divided at random into training and test sets in a 7:3 ratio. The study also compared thyroid tissue and blood T-cell repertoires from roughly six Graves' hyperthyroidism patients. After blood sampling, hyperthyroidism patients were treated with methimazole at a starting dose of 30 mg daily, and ophthalmopathy patients were treated with high-dose intravenous methylprednisolone. A second multiplex PCR round built the libraries, followed by size selection and purification. Paired-end sequencing of the libraries was performed with 100 bp reads on an Illumina HiSeq2000. SOAPnuke was used to process the raw data, with reads discarded if the reads contained adapters or uncalled bases, had a mean Phred below 15, or lacked an exact constant-primer or identifier match. High-quality paired reads were merged with COPE v1.2.5, and unique nucleotide sequences were defined as clonotypes. Clonotypes were aligned to IMGT TRBV, TRBD and TRBJ reference segments using MiTCR v1.1. Only V-J combinations with frequency above 0.0001, covering approximately 99% of repertoires, were analysed. A TCS score was defined as the ratio of F50 (clonal expansion) to E x V (chaos), with BLOSUM62-based TCRdist applied between CDR3 peptides within each V-J. Welch's t-statistics and random forest reduced 450 to 600 V-J features to fewer than 15, which were used in a naive Bayes classifier (R e1071). Sample size was not statistically predetermined, and investigators were not blinded to group allocation. The paper reports TCR Vbeta CDR3 sequencing of approximately 140 peripheral blood samples: 40 or so ophthalmopathy, fewer than 85 hyperthyroidism and approximately 17 progressor patients.

Recombination linked TRBV29-1 to TRBJ1-1; the D gene is perhaps TRBD1, on 5 matching bases. This TCR came from a young woman with Graves disease. Donor details come from another sample of the same person, matched by shared clones. The sample consisted of peripheral blood mononuclear cells (PBMCs), taken at new diagnosis, from a patient treated with antithyroid drugs. The CDR3 in this case is CSVAFGGRDTEAFF. Read as DNA, the sequence is TGCAGCGTTGCGTTCGGGGGGAGGGACACTGAAGCTTTCTTT.